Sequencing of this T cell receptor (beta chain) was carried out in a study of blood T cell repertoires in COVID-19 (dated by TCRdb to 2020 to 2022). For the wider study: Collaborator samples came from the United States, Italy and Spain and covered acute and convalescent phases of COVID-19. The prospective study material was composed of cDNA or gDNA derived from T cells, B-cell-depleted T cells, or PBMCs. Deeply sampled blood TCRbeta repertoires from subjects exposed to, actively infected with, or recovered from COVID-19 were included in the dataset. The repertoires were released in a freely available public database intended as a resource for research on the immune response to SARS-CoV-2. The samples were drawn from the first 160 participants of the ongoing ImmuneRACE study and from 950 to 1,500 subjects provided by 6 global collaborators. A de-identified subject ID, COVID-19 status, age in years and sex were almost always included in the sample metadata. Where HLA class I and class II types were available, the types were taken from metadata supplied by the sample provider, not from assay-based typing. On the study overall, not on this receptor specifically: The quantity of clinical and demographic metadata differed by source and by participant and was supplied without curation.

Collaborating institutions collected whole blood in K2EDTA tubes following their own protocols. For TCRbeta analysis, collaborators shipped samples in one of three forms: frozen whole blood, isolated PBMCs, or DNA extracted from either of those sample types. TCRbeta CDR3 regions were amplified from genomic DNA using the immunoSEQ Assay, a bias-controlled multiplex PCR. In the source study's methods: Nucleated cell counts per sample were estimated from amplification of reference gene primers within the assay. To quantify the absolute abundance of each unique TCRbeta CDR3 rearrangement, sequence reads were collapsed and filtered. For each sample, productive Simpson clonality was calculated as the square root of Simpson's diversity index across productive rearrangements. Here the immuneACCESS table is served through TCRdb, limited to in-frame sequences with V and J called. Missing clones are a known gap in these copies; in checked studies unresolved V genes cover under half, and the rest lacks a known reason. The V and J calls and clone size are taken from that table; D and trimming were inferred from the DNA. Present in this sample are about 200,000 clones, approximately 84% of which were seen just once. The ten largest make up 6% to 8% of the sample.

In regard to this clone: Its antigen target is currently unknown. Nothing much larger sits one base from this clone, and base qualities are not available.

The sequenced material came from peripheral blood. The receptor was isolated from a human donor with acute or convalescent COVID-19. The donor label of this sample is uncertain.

The DNA reads as follows: TGTGCCAGCAGCCGAAGGACTAGCGGGAGGGCCAATGAGCAGTTCTTC. This sequence encodes CASSRRTSGRANEQFF. The chain uses TRBV3-1 (or the pseudogene TRBV3-2) and TRBJ2-1; the junction holds 15 bases that match TRBD2. As encoded in the germline V gene (reference sequence), CDR1 is LGHDT while CDR2 is YNNKEL. The CDR3 sequence holds 16 residues, the cysteine and phenylalanine included. Only the CDR3 DNA is retained, 48 bases long and in frame from the first base. After removal of 4 bases from V and 6 bases from J, the junction retains 4 bases not matched to a gene.